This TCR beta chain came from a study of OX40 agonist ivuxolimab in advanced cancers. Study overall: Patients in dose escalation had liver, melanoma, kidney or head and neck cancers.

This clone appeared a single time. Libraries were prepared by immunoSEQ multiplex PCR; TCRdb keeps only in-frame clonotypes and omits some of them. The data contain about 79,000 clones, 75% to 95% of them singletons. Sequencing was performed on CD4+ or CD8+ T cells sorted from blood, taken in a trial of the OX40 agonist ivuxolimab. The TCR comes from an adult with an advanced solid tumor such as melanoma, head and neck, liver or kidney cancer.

The CDR3 sequence is CAISEGDYPVGTQYF. The CDR3 bases are TGTGCCATCAGTGAGGGGGACTATCCCGTGGGTACGCAGTATTTT. The V and J genes are TRBV10-3 and TRBJ2-3, with 7 positions matching TRBD2. The CDR3 is 15 residues long. CDR1 ENHRY and CDR2 SYGVKD come from the germline V gene. V lost 2 bases and J lost 8; bases outside the gene matches: 10.